The T cell receptor (beta chain) under discussion was sequenced for a study of T-cell reconstitution after alpha-beta-depleted transplantation in children. Whole-study findings and limits: High day-60 TCRbeta diversity in some patients came from surviving recipient T cells and thymic progenitors. Several hundred expanded graft clones reportedly supplied alpha-beta T cells about two months after transplant. At one year after transplant, newly produced T cells mostly accounted for T-cell counts and diversity.

Unique molecular identifiers tagged the TCRbeta library. TCRdb reanalysed the PCR reads using MiXCR and keeps one entry per CDR3 protein. The table shows 300,000 to 400,000 distinct CDR3 sequences, with 15% to 20% occurring only once. Worth noting for this clonotype: Its specificity is not known.

CDR1 DFQATT and CDR2 SNEGSKA come from the germline V gene (reference sequence). With 7 bases removed from V and 2 bases from J, the gap between germline ends came to 15 bases. The CDR3 totals 13 residues. The rearrangement uses TRBV20-1 and TRBJ2-7; maybe TRBD2 (6 bases). The sequence came from a male patient aged 2 to 10 who had a stem cell transplant for acute lymphoblastic leukemia, so the T cells may come from the graft donor. Sequencing used PBMCs, mostly from graft donor cells, obtained 360 days after TCRalphabeta/CD19-depleted stem cell transplant. CDR3 protein: CSEGRRDPYEQYF. The CDR3 coding sequence is TGCAGTGAAGGCAGGAGGGACCCCTACGAGCAGTACTTC.